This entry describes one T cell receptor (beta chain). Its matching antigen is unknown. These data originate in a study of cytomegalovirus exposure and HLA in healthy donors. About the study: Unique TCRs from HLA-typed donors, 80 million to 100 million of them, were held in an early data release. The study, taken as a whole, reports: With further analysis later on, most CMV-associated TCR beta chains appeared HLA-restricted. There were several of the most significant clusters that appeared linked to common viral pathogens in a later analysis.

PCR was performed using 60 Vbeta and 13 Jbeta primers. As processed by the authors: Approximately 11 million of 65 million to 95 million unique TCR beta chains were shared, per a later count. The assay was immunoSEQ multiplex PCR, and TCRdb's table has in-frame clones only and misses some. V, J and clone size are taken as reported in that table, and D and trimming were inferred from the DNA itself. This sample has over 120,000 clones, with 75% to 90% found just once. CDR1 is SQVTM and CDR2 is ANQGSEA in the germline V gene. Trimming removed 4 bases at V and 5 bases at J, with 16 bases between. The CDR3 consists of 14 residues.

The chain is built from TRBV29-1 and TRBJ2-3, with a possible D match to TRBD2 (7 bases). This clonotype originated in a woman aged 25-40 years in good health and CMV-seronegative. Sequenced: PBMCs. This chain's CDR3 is CSVAEGGRGDTQYF. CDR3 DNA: TGCAGCGTTGCGGAGGGGGGGAGGGGAGATACGCAGTATTTT.